These 3 T cell receptor beta chains were sequenced from one sample in a study of human T cells and chemical hapten exposure. TCRdb recomputed calls from the RACE reads with MiXCR, one row per CDR3 protein. The table includes some 200,000 distinct CDR3 sequences, 20% to 25% detected once. Time point described: patch test 1, 2 weeks after DPC sensitization. Treatment indicated: therapeutic diphenylcyclopropenone sensitization with weekly scalp DPC. This specimen was whole blood, taken in connection with sensitization to the hapten diphenylcyclopropenone (DPC). The source is a woman aged 50 to 60 with alopecia areata. Some clones in this sample may be carry-over from other donors' samples.

In its sample, this clonotype was seen a few times. The chain combines TRBV6-6 with TRBJ2-1, with 7 bases lining up with TRBD2. Looked up from germline, CDR1 is MNHNY and CDR2 is SVGAGI (reference sequence). V lost 2 bases to trimming and J lost 0 bases; unmatched junction nucleotides: 1. This CDR3 has 15 residues. The chain's CDR3 is CASSYGGSSYNEQFF. The DNA for the CDR3 is TGTGCCAGCAGTTACGGCGGGAGCTCCTACAATGAGCAGTTCTTC.

This clonotype was seen repeatedly, ten times or more. The chain combines TRBV11-2 with TRBJ2-1; the match to TRBD2 covers 13 bases. The V segment lost 4 bases and the J segment 2 bases; nucleotides outside the gene matches: 8. The CDR3 is 18 amino acids. In germline, CDR1 is SGHAT, CDR2 FQNNGV. This CDR3 reads CASSSVRTSGSAYNEQFF. Here the CDR3 DNA reads TGTGCCAGCAGCTCAGTAAGGACTAGCGGGAGTGCCTACAATGAGCAGTTCTTC.

In its sample, this clonotype was seen a few times. This CDR3 reads CSAKGILNTGELFF. The CDR3 nucleotides are TGCAGTGCTAAGGGGATCCTGAACACCGGGGAGCTGTTTTTT. V is TRBV20-1 and J is TRBJ2-2, with D tentatively TRBD1 (5 bases). From germline, CDR1 is DFQATT and CDR2 SNEGSKA (reference sequence). The CDR3 totals 14 residues. Between the trimmed V and J ends, which lost 4 bases and 1 base, there was a span of 10 bases.